The clone carrying this T cell receptor (beta chain) was found a few times. As yet, its antigen is unknown. Time point indicated: baseline pretreatment blood. The treatment: 15 Gy SBRT to primary tumor, nephrectomy 4 weeks later. Blood was sampled at baseline, 2 weeks and 4 weeks after SBRT. This specimen comes from a study of radiation and T cells in renal cell carcinoma. Study background: Nephrectomy followed 15 Gy stereotactic body radiation by 4 weeks. Study observations and caveats: From baseline, blood top tumor clonotypes peaked at 2 weeks post-radiation.

TCRdb keeps only in-frame clones here, not all; method: immunoSEQ multiplex PCR. This table has roughly 120,000 clones, approximately 80% appearing once. This sample comprised blood, obtained from a patient whose treatment included radiotherapy and nephrectomy. This clonotype was obtained from an older woman with renal cell carcinoma.

DNA of the CDR3: TGTGCCAGCAGCCTTCGGACAGGGGGAGATGAAAAACTGTTTTTT. Its protein is CASSLRTGGDEKLFF. This rearrangement joins TRBV4-2 to TRBJ1-4; 10 bases line up with TRBD1. The V gene end was trimmed by 4 bases and the J gene end by 6 bases; junction bases not matched to a gene: 5. The CDR3 covers 15 residues. The germline CDR1 and CDR2 sequences are LGHNA and YNFKEQ.